What follows are 9 T cell receptor beta chains derived from one specimen sequenced in a study of PD-1 blockade in mismatch repair-deficient tumors. Using immunoSEQ multiplex PCR, the repertoire was profiled, and TCRdb retains in-frame clones only, with some absent. Of some 120,000 clones listed, about nine tenths were seen once; the top ten hold 12%. The specimen was peripheral blood, collected approximately 72 weeks after starting pembrolizumab. The origin of the receptors is an adult with mismatch repair-deficient cancer.

The count of this clone is one. The chain combines TRBV19 with TRBJ2-2; maybe TRBD1 (6 bases). The CDR3 extends over 16 amino acids. Trimming cost V 6 bases and J 4 bases, with 18 bases left between them. Germline assignment: CDR1 LNHDA and CDR2 SQIVND (reference sequence). This CDR3 reads CASRESQGPPTGELFF. CDR3 coding DNA: TGTGCCAGTAGGGAATCACAGGGACCCCCCACCGGGGAGCTGTTTTTT.

In its sample, this clone was seen a few times. J is TRBJ1-5 and V is TRBV10-3; no reliable D call. This CDR3 is 13 amino acids long. CDR1 ENHRY and CDR2 SYGVKD come from the germline V gene. Trimming left V 6 bases short and J 3 bases short, with 9 bases between. In DNA, the CDR3 is TGTGCCATCAGCCGGTCTACCAATCAGCCCCAGCATTTT. Translated, it gives CAISRSTNQPQHF.

This clone appeared a single time. The rearrangement joins TRBV29-1 to TRBJ2-7; 7 bases are a match to TRBD1. V was clipped by 6 bases and J by 2 bases; unmatched bases: 4. CDR1 and CDR2 from the germline V gene are SQVTM and ANQGSEA. This CDR3 contains 12 residues. This CDR3 is CSVRQGAYEQYF. The CDR3 nucleotides are TGCAGCGTGAGGCAGGGGGCCTACGAGCAGTACTTC.

This clone was seen only once. The chain links TRBV19 to TRBJ2-3; D may be TRBD2 (6 bases). Per germline, CDR1 LNHDA and CDR2 SQIVND (reference sequence). The CDR3 contains 13 residues. The V end was cut by 9 bases, the J end by 5 bases, with 15 bases between. In DNA, the CDR3 is TGTGCCAGGAATGTCCTGGAGGGAGATACGCAGTATTTT. It translates to CARNVLEGDTQYF. The whole variable domain, filled in from reference TRBV19 and TRBJ2-3, reads DGGITQSPKYLFRKEGQNVTLSCEQNLNHDAMYWYRQDPGQGLRLIYYSQIVNDFQKGDIAEGYSVSREKKESFPLTVTSAQKNPTAFYLCARNVLEGDTQYFGPGTRLTVL.

The chain joins TRBV5-8 to TRBJ2-7; possible D gene TRBD1, 6 bases. V was clipped by 2 bases and J by 4 bases, with 7 bases between them. CDR3 length: 12 amino acids. The V gene's germline CDR1 is SGHTS and CDR2 YDEGEE. Here the CDR3 DNA reads TGTGCCAGCAGCTTCAGGGGATACGAGCAGTACTTC. It is translated as CASSFRGYEQYF.

The chain carries TRBV18 and TRBJ2-1; D is ambiguous. The CDR3 totals 12 residues. The germline gives CDR1 KGHSH, CDR2 LQKENI. The ends were cut back, 2 bases at V and 4 bases at J, with 3 bases in the middle. The DNA of the CDR3 is TGTGCCAGCTCACCAGAGTACAATGAGCAGTTCTTC. Its translation is CASSPEYNEQFF.

The chain employs TRBV27 and TRBJ2-7, with 9 bases fitting TRBD2. V was pared by 6 bases and J by 7 bases, with 13 bases of the junction left unmatched. The CDR3 has 15 residues. Germline assignment: CDR1 MNHEY and CDR2 SMNVEV (reference sequence). CDR3 coding DNA: TGTGCCAGCAGGGATAGGCGGGAGGGCGAACGTGAGCAGTACTTC. Protein product: CASRDRREGEREQYF.

The J gene is TRBJ1-1, the V gene TRBV2; possibly TRBD1 for D (5 bases). The germline CDR1 and CDR2 sequences are SNHLY and FYNNEI. V lost 2 bases, J lost 6 bases, and 13 bases lay in between. The CDR3 spans 14 residues. CDR3 nucleotide sequence: TGTGCCAGCAGTGAATCTCCAGGGTTCGCTGAAGCTTTCTTT. Residues: CASSESPGFAEAFF.

The gene calls are TRBV7-6 and TRBJ2-1, with a tentative D call TRBD1 (6 bases). The CDR3 has 14 residues. Trimming pared 4 bases from V and 10 bases from J, leaving 17 bases between. The V gene's germline CDR1 is SGHVS and CDR2 FNYEAQ. Here the CDR3 DNA reads TGTGCCAGCAGCTCCACCACAGGGAACGTGGAGCAGTTCTTC. This codes for CASSSTTGNVEQFF.